The rows below give T cell receptor beta chains drawn from one sample of a study of T cell responses to AZD1222 COVID-19 vaccine. Here immunoSEQ multiplex PCR was the method, and the copy in TCRdb shows in-frame clones only, minus some. The table has approximately 150,000 clones, 85% to 90% seen once. The input for sequencing was peripheral blood, taken on day 0 of AZD1222 vaccination. The receptors here all came from an adult in good health. CDR3s include the opening cysteine and the closing phenylalanine or tryptophan. Size values are once, few and many counts, or a class for expanded clones, and some rows have none.

NA,TRBV5-1,CASSLSGRAYNEQFF
NA,TRBV7-9,CASRPDGGGPEAFF
NA,TRBV27,CASSPQGVINSPLHF
NA,TRBV5-4,CASSLGQSSTDTQYF
few,TRBV19,CASTVRGGASPLHF
NA,TRBV6-5,CASSYAPSGSNEQYF
NA,TRBV18,CASSPRTEEEAFF
NA,TRBV5-6,CASSFGGVDQPQHF
NA,TRBV24-1,CATSDHRDRGLDTQYF
NA,TRBV5-1,CASSPQDSGANVLTF
NA,TRBV7-2,CASSPLTGRGDTQYF
NA,TRBV3-1/TRBV3-2,CASSFSGLTYEQYF
NA,TRBV27,CASSVPGRPDTQYF
NA,TRBV30,CAWSVGRAGELFF
NA,TRBV19,CASSAGPEQYF
NA,TRBV15,CATSRERDAYNQPQHF
once,TRBV5-6,CASSFGGTGDNEQFF
NA,TRBV10-3,CAISESFDSSVATQYF
few,TRBV19,CASKEGGAGQPQHF
NA,TRBV19,CASRGSGTAGNTIYF
NA,TRBV28,CASSSILSSPLHF
once,TRBV5-5,CASSLAAGGSYEQYF
NA,TRBV18,CASSLAKGNNSPLHF
NA,TRBV5-6,CASSPLGGSYNEQFF
NA,TRBV10-2,CASRGSGLSIPNSYNEQFF
NA,TRBV6-6,CASSRGGDGYTF
NA,TRBV4-3,CASSQRTDRTSPLHF
NA,TRBV5-4,CASSSGLAVTYEQYF
NA,TRBV7-2,CASSLAGTVTYEQYF
NA,TRBV11-2,CASSLEFYQETQYF
NA,TRBV3-1/TRBV3-2,CASSLRTDNNEQFF
NA,TRBV28,CASRLLHRQGGTTNEKLFF
NA,TRBV5-6,CASSSTFRGGTEAFF
NA,TRBV20-1,CSAKGGAQYF
NA,TRBV4-1,CASSHQGRGGGYNEQFF
NA,TRBV24-1,CATSYGAENTEAFF
NA,TRBV7-2,CASSLVQGSTEAFF
NA,TRBV6-1,CASSEGYGGGPYEQYF
NA,TRBV11-2,CASSLERLAYNEQFF
NA,TRBV4-1,CASSQDSSQGGFRVDPGNTIYF
NA,TRBV13,CASSPLGVSGNTIYF
NA,TRBV10-2,CASTGREGGVSPLHF
NA,TRBV5-4,CASSLLRDRGNTDTQYF
NA,TRBV3-1/TRBV3-2,CASSARDSQAFF
NA,TRBV9,CASSARGLDSNEQFF
NA,TRBV24-1,CATSRGTGFSGANVLTF
NA,TRBV5-8,CASSLGRGVGKLFF
once,TRBV11-2,CASSLRGRWTYEQYF